The 14 T cell receptor beta chains reported below all come from one sample, sequenced in a study of T cells after yellow fever vaccination. Via MiXCR, TCRdb re-called the 5' RACE reads, giving one row per CDR3 protein. The sample carries 400,000 to 450,000 distinct CDR3 sequences, 15% to 20% recorded once. Sequences were derived from PBMCs, sampled before the yellow fever booster vaccination. These receptors all stem from a young man who received the YFV17D yellow fever vaccine.

The chain carries TRBV5-5 and TRBJ1-6, with no clear D. The V end lost 2 bases, the J end lost 7 bases, and 7 bases lay between the germline ends. From germline, CDR1 is SGHKS and CDR2 YYEKEE (reference sequence). The CDR3 has 13 residues. The CDR3 here is CASSLYGNSPLHF. The CDR3, as DNA: TGTGCCAGCAGCTTATACGGGAATTCACCCCTCCACTTT.

This chain links TRBV5-4 with TRBJ1-1, with D unresolved. Trimming took 4 bases from V and 11 from J, leaving 15 bases between them. Germline V lookup: CDR1 SGHNT, CDR2 YYREEE (reference sequence). CDR3 length equals 12 residues. The CDR3 spells CASSETRERAFF. DNA for the CDR3: TGTGCCAGCAGCGAAACTAGGGAAAGGGCTTTCTTT.

This clonotype was seen a few times. The chain uses TRBV5-8 and TRBJ1-2, with 9 bases matching TRBD1. Germline V lookup: CDR1 SGHTS, CDR2 YDEGEE. CDR3 length equals 15 residues. V was clipped by 2 bases and J by 4 bases; unmatched bases: 6. The CDR3 DNA reads TGTGCCAGCAGCTTCCGGGACAGGGCCGCCTATGGCTACACCTTC. This codes for CASSFRDRAAYGYTF.

This clonotype was seen only a few times. This sequence joins TRBV20-1 and TRBJ2-7; a possible D gene is TRBD2 (5 bases). Germline V gene sequence: CDR1 DFQATT, CDR2 SNEGSKA (reference sequence). CDR3 length: 13 amino acids. Trimming removed 0 bases at V and 7 bases at J, with 13 bases between. The CDR3 is CSARDHGSGEQYV. The CDR3 DNA reads TGCAGTGCTAGAGATCACGGGTCGGGAGAGCAGTACGTC.

V is TRBV9 and J is TRBJ2-3, with D unclear. Trimming removed 0 bases from V and 6 bases from J, with 5 bases in between. The CDR3 spans 12 residues. Germline V CDR1 and CDR2: SGDLS, YYNGEE. CDR3 sequence (DNA): TGTGCCAGCAGCGTAGATGGGGATACGCAGTATTTT. It translates to CASSVDGDTQYF.

This sequence joins TRBV20-1 and TRBJ2-2; 10 bases are a match to TRBD1. The V gene's germline CDR1 is DFQATT and CDR2 SNEGSKA (reference sequence). CDR3 size: 13 residues. V lost 7 bases to trimming and J lost 5 bases; unmatched junction nucleotides: 4. CDR3 in DNA: TGCAGTGGCAAGGGACAGGGGACCGGGGAGCTGTTTTTT. It specifies CSGKGQGTGELFF.

This clonotype was picked up one time. One junction end disagrees with the germline gene, perhaps due to a read error. V and J are TRBV9 and TRBJ1-2, with a weak D call TRBD1 (5 bases). Germline V gives CDR1 SGDLS, CDR2 YYNGEE. CDR3 length equals 15 residues. In nucleotides, the CDR3 is TGTGCCAGCAGCACCACTAGGGACGGGGTCGGTGGCTACGCCTTC. Protein: CASSTTRDGVGGYAF.

The rearrangement joins TRBV20-1 to TRBJ1-5; weak D call: TRBD1 (6 bases). Germline V lookup: CDR1 DFQATT, CDR2 SNEGSKA (reference sequence). The CDR3 totals 15 residues. Trimming removed 5 bases at V and 0 bases at J, with 14 bases between. The chain's CDR3 is CSAGGAGDSNQPQHF. The CDR3 region has the DNA TGCAGTGCTGGGGGGGCAGGCGATAGCAATCAGCCCCAGCATTTT.

This clonotype appeared a few times. V and J are TRBV12-3 or TRBV12-4 and TRBJ1-2; TRBD1 might be the D (6 bases). Trimming shortened V by 5 bases and J by 1 base, and 14 bases separated the two germline ends. The CDR3 sequence is 15 residues long. In nucleotides, the CDR3 is TGTGCCAGCAGTCCGATGACAGGAGTTAACTATGGCTACACCTTC. Translating it yields CASSPMTGVNYGYTF.

The table lists this clonotype with a few counts. The V and J genes are TRBV19 and TRBJ2-5, with 7 bases identical to TRBD1. Germline V gene sequence: CDR1 LNHDA, CDR2 SQIVND (reference sequence). This CDR3 is 15 amino acids long. V was clipped by 5 bases and J by 0 bases; unmatched bases: 6. This CDR3 is CASSAETGYQETQYF. The CDR3 DNA is TGTGCCAGTAGTGCCGAGACAGGGTACCAAGAGACCCAGTACTTC.

The chain has TRBV7-2 and TRBJ1-6, with 7 bases lining up with TRBD1. J gave up 9 bases and V 3 bases, and 5 bases lay outside the gene matches. Germline values: CDR1 SGHTA, CDR2 FQGNSA. This CDR3 spans 14 amino acids. CDR3 nucleotides: TGTGCCAGCAGCTTGGGACAGATATTTTCACCCCTCCACTTT. Its translation: CASSLGQIFSPLHF.

This clonotype was observed a few times. CDR3 nucleotides: TGTGCCAGCAGCTTGGGACTAGCGGGGGGGGAAGATACGCAGTATTTT. Its protein is CASSLGLAGGEDTQYF. The chain recombines TRBV5-5 with TRBJ2-3, with 14 positions matching TRBD2. This CDR3 has 16 residues. Germline values: CDR1 SGHKS, CDR2 YYEKEE (reference sequence). The V segment lost 0 bases and the J segment 5 bases; nucleotides outside the gene matches: 2.

The CDR3 DNA follows: TGTGCCAGCAGTTACCGATGGACAGGTCGGGGAATCACAGATACGCAGTATTTT. It translates to CASSYRWTGRGITDTQYF. The V and J genes are TRBV6-2 or TRBV6-3 and TRBJ2-3, with TRBD1 identical over 7 bases. The V segment lost 2 bases and the J segment 2 bases; nucleotides outside the gene matches: 13. The germline CDR1 and CDR2 sequences are MNHEY and SVGEGT. The CDR3 loop spans 18 amino acids.

This clonotype has only a few counts. V gene TRBV5-1 combines with J gene TRBJ2-2; 9 nucleotides align to TRBD1. The CDR3 has 16 residues. V shed 2 bases and J 3 bases; nucleotides not matched to a gene: 5. The V gene's germline CDR1 is SGHRS and CDR2 YFSETQ. CDR3 in amino acids: CASSFTGGADTGELFF. The DNA for the CDR3 is TGCGCCAGCAGCTTTACAGGGGGCGCGGACACCGGGGAGCTGTTTTTT.